The following is a TCR beta chain sequence with its context. No antigen is known for it. Profiled with immunoSEQ multiplex PCR; TCRdb holds only in-frame clones, not every one. The sample lists around 24,000 clones; more than 65% were seen once. The data derive from a study of T cells in localized non-small cell lung cancer. Study-wide results and limits: Adjacent lung had a median approximately 57 of the 100 largest tumor clones. It was uninvolved adjacent lung that showed the highest T cell clonality, exceeding tumor.

Sequenced here: PBMCs, sampled before any cancer treatment. The TCR comes from a man aged 35-69 years with stage II lung adenocarcinoma.

The DNA for the CDR3 is TGTGCCAGCTCCTTGACAGCCCAAAATCAGCCCCAGCATTTT. The encoded protein is CASSLTAQNQPQHF. The V gene is TRBV2, the J gene TRBJ1-5; tentatively, D is TRBD1 (5 bases). Germline V CDR1 and CDR2: SNHLY, FYNNEI. Trimming stripped 8 bases from V and 4 bases from J, with 15 bases between. This CDR3 is 14 amino acids long.